The following is a T cell receptor beta chain sequence with its context. The CDR3 has 12 residues. V was shortened by 7 bases and J by 9 bases, with 13 bases between the two germline ends. Germline lookup yields CDR1 MDHEN and CDR2 SYDVKM. This sample stems from a study of shared clonotypes between healthy human individuals. Sequencing used immunoSEQ multiplex PCR; TCRdb keeps in-frame clones, though not all of them. The sample consists of about 120,000 clones, 68% of them appearing once. This receptor was identified in a young woman in good health. This chain links TRBV28 with TRBJ1-5; D remains unclear. The sequencing input was memory CD8+ T cells sorted from blood. As to subset: CD45RO+ cells pooled with CCR7-negative TemRA cells. This CDR3 reads CASTSLRGPQHF. CDR3 nucleotide sequence: TGTGCCAGCACCTCCCTCCGGGGGCCCCAGCATTTT.